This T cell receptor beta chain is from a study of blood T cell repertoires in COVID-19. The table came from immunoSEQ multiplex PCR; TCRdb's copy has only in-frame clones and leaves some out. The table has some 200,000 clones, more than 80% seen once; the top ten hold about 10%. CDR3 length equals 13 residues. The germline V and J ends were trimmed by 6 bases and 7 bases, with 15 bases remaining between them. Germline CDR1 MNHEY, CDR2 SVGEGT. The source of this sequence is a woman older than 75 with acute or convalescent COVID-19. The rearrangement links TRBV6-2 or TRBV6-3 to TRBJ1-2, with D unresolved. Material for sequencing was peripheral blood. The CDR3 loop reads CASSPMRVVGYTF. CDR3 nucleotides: TGTGCCAGCAGCCCGATGCGGGTGGTTGGCTACACCTTC.